Following are 21 T cell receptor beta chains from one sample sequenced in a study of blood T cell repertoires in COVID-19. Clones were read by immunoSEQ multiplex PCR, and TCRdb kept only the in-frame ones, dropping some. In the table there are 230,000 or so clones, more than 80% of which are singletons. Sequenced: peripheral blood. The receptor set was obtained from a woman of 80 years or more with COVID-19, enrolled during active disease.

This clone was counted between two and nine times. This chain connects TRBV14 to TRBJ1-1; unclear D gene. The germline CDR1 and CDR2 sequences are SGHDN and FVKESK. V was cut by 4 bases and J by 4 bases, with 16 bases left in between. There are 15 residues in the CDR3. The CDR3 region is CASSPRAGASTEAFF. For the CDR3, the DNA is TGTGCCAGCAGCCCGAGGGCGGGCGCTAGCACTGAAGCTTTCTTT.

The rearrangement links TRBV3-1 (or the pseudogene TRBV3-2) to TRBJ2-7; TRBD2 matches 8 bases. The CDR3 runs to 16 residues. From germline, CDR1 is LGHDT and CDR2 YNNKEL (reference sequence). V trimming: 4 bases; J trimming: 5 bases; junction bases outside the gene matches: 13. CDR3 in DNA: TGTGCCAGCAGCCCTTTGGGACTAGGGGAGGCGCACGAGCAGTACTTC. Protein sequence: CASSPLGLGEAHEQYF.

The V and J genes are TRBV20-1 and TRBJ1-2; D is ambiguous. Trimming pared 5 bases from V and 6 bases from J, leaving 10 bases between. CDR3 length equals 11 residues. The germline V gene encodes CDR1 DFQATT and CDR2 SNEGSKA (reference sequence). The CDR3 nucleotides read TGCAGTGCTTGGGCGTTACATGGCTACACCTTC. Translation gives CSAWALHGYTF.

The genes are TRBV2 and TRBJ1-2; tentatively, D is TRBD1 (6 bases). V was cut by 7 bases and J by 6 bases, with 15 bases left in between. The CDR3 is 13 amino acids. CDR1 is SNHLY and CDR2 is FYNNEI in the germline V gene. CDR3 sequence (DNA): TGTGCCAGCAACCCTGGGACATCGGATGGCTACACCTTC. Translated: CASNPGTSDGYTF.

The chain combines TRBV5-1 with TRBJ2-7, with D maybe TRBD1 (5 bases). This CDR3 spans 14 amino acids. The V gene lost 1 base and the J gene lost 2 bases, with 10 bases spanning the gap. Per the germline V gene, CDR1 is SGHRS and CDR2 is YFSETQ. DNA of the CDR3: TGCGCCAGCAGCTTGCAGGGCTTCACCTACGAGCAGTACTTC. This translates into CASSLQGFTYEQYF.

This clone was seen just once. J is TRBJ1-1 and V is TRBV29-1; D might be TRBD1 (5 bases). Germline V gene data show CDR1 as SQVTM and CDR2 as ANQGSEA. The length of the CDR3 is 14 residues. Trimming cost V 5 bases and J 3 bases, with 16 bases left between them. The CDR3 DNA reads TGCAGCGTTACCCGGGGAGGGGCGGACACTGAAGCTTTCTTT. Translated: CSVTRGGADTEAFF.

This chain connects TRBV30 to TRBJ1-4, with D possibly matching TRBD1 (5 bases). Trimming removed 3 bases at V and 8 bases at J, with 10 bases between. The CDR3 runs to 12 residues. CDR1 and CDR2 from the germline V gene are GTSNPN and SVGIG (reference sequence). The CDR3 DNA reads as TGTGCCTGGAGCAGGGTTGGCGAAAAACTGTTTTTT. It encodes CAWSRVGEKLFF.

The chain employs TRBV4-1 and TRBJ1-2, with D perhaps TRBD1 (6 bases). CDR1 and CDR2 from the germline V gene are MGHRA and YSYEKL. The CDR3 contains 17 residues. The germline V and J ends were trimmed by 0 bases and 4 bases, with 18 bases remaining between them. CDR3: CASSQEIGRQAPYGYTF. DNA for the CDR3: TGCGCCAGCAGCCAAGAGATCGGAAGACAGGCCCCCTATGGCTACACCTTC.

CDR3 residues: CASSETGSTSYEQYF. The CDR3, as DNA: TGTGCCAGCTCCGAGACCGGGTCCACTTCCTACGAGCAGTACTTC. J is TRBJ2-7 and V is TRBV18, with unresolved D. V was clipped by 6 bases and J by 1 base, with 16 bases between them. This CDR3 comprises 15 residues. Germline-derived CDR1 and CDR2 are KGHSH and LQKENI.

J is TRBJ1-1 and V is TRBV29-1; 7 bases align to TRBD1. The CDR3 extends over 14 amino acids. The J segment lost 4 bases and the V segment lost 4 bases, leaving 9 bases of the junction unmatched. Germline CDR1 reads SQVTM; CDR2 reads ANQGSEA. Written as DNA, the CDR3 is TGCAGCGTTGTGAAAGGGGGCGAGGGCACTGAAGCTTTCTTT. Its translation is CSVVKGGEGTEAFF.

V and J are TRBV2 and TRBJ1-1; possible D gene TRBD1, 6 bases. Per germline, CDR1 SNHLY and CDR2 FYNNEI. The V gene lost 5 bases and the J gene lost 4 bases, with 14 bases spanning the gap. There are 14 residues in the CDR3. CDR3 residues: CASSPFGGATEAFF. CDR3 bases: TGTGCCAGCAGTCCTTTTGGGGGGGCCACTGAAGCTTTCTTT.

This clone was picked up one time. This chain joins TRBV30 and TRBJ2-1; D perhaps matches TRBD2 (5 bases). Germline CDR1 reads GTSNPN; CDR2 reads SVGIG (reference sequence). With 1 base removed from V and 6 bases from J, the gap between germline ends came to 7 bases. The CDR3 length is 12 residues. The chain's CDR3 is CAWSGLSNEQFF. CDR3 in DNA: TGTGCCTGGAGTGGACTAAGCAATGAGCAGTTCTTC.

This clone came up a few times. The rearrangement links TRBV12-3 or TRBV12-4 to TRBJ2-3; D is possibly TRBD2 (5 bases). The CDR3 is made up of 12 amino acids. Trimming shortened V by 1 base and J by 10 bases, and 9 bases separated the two germline ends. CDR3 residues: CASSLGARAQYF. The CDR3 DNA reads TGTGCCAGCAGTTTAGGGGCGCGGGCGCAGTATTTT.

This chain links TRBV7-2 with TRBJ2-7, with TRBD2 matching 10 bases. The junction had 1 base not matched to a gene; V was cut back by 5 bases and J by 3 bases. Germline V gene data show CDR1 as SGHTA and CDR2 as FQGNSA. CDR3 length: 13 residues. The CDR3 DNA reads TGTGCCAGCAGCCGACTAGCGGGCTACGAGCAGTACTTC. Translation gives CASSRLAGYEQYF.

The chain joins TRBV9 to TRBJ1-2, with TRBD1 identical over 7 bases. Germline assignment: CDR1 SGDLS and CDR2 YYNGEE. The J segment lost 7 bases and the V segment lost 0 bases, leaving 6 bases of the junction unmatched. The CDR3 is 14 residues long. The DNA for the CDR3 is TGTGCCAGCAGCGTAGCTGACAGGGTCGGTGGCTACACCTTC. Amino acid sequence: CASSVADRVGGYTF.

On this clone itself: Other DNA sequences in this specimen translate into the identical CDR3. The chain links TRBV5-1 to TRBJ2-1; D remains ambiguous. Germline CDR1 is SGHRS and CDR2 is YFSETQ. The CDR3 spans 14 residues. With 2 bases removed from V and 2 bases from J, the gap between germline ends came to 8 bases. The CDR3 loop reads CASSLAGPYNEQFF. The CDR3 DNA reads as TGCGCCAGCAGCTTAGCAGGTCCCTACAATGAGCAGTTCTTC.

The rearrangement links TRBV29-1 to TRBJ2-3; 11 bases fit TRBD2. The germline gives CDR1 SQVTM, CDR2 ANQGSEA. V was pared by 7 bases and J by 3 bases, with 9 bases of the junction left unmatched. The CDR3 loop spans 15 amino acids. The CDR3 region is CSAKLAGERTDTQYF. The CDR3 DNA reads TGCAGCGCCAAACTAGCGGGAGAGAGGACAGATACGCAGTATTTT.

This clone was seen many times. The chain has TRBV28 and TRBJ1-4; no reliable D call. Germline V gives CDR1 MDHEN, CDR2 SYDVKM. The germline V and J ends were trimmed by 5 bases and 8 bases, with 12 bases remaining between them. The CDR3 is made up of 13 amino acids. CDR3 bases: TGTGCCAGCAGTCCCCGAGGGTACGAAAAACTGTTTTTT. This encodes CASSPRGYEKLFF. The full variable domain, rest sourced from reference TRBV28 and TRBJ1-4, is DVKVTQSSRYLVKRTGEKVFLECVQDMDHENMFWYRQDPGLGLRLIYFSYDVKMKEKGDIPEGYSVSREKKERFSLILESASTNQTSMYLCASSPRGYEKLFFGSGTQLSVL.

The CDR3 reads CASSSIAGGGEQFF. CDR3 in DNA: TGTGCCAGCAGCTCGATAGCAGGCGGGGGTGAGCAGTTCTTC. The chain combines TRBV7-3 with TRBJ2-1; 7 nucleotides align to TRBD2. The ends lost 4 bases at V and 9 bases at J; junction bases unmatched: 9. The germline V gene encodes CDR1 SGHTA and CDR2 FQGTGA. CDR3 size: 14 residues. The full variable domain, in which reference TRBV7-3 and TRBJ2-1 provide the parts outside the CDR3, is GAGVSQTPSNKVTEKGKYVELRCDPISGHTALYWYRQSLGQGPEFLIYFQGTGAADDSGLPNDRFFAVRPEGSVSTLKIQRTERGDSAVYLCASSSIAGGGEQFFGPGTRLTVL.

This sequence joins TRBV3-1 (or the pseudogene TRBV3-2) and TRBJ2-5; tentative D call: TRBD2 (5 bases). This CDR3 is 12 amino acids long. Germline loops: CDR1 LGHDT, CDR2 YNNKEL (reference sequence). V was pared by 8 bases and J by 3 bases, with 10 bases between. Here the CDR3 reads CASALAEETQYF. Written as DNA, the CDR3 is TGTGCCAGCGCCCTAGCAGAAGAGACCCAGTACTTC.

The V call is TRBV18, the J call TRBJ1-5, with TRBD1 matching over 7 bases. The CDR3 has 13 residues. In germline, CDR1 is KGHSH, CDR2 LQKENI. V shed 5 bases, J shed 6 bases, and the junction held 4 bases outside the gene matches. The CDR3 spells CASSDRAGQPQHF. CDR3 in DNA: TGTGCCAGCTCAGACAGGGCGGGTCAGCCCCAGCATTTT.